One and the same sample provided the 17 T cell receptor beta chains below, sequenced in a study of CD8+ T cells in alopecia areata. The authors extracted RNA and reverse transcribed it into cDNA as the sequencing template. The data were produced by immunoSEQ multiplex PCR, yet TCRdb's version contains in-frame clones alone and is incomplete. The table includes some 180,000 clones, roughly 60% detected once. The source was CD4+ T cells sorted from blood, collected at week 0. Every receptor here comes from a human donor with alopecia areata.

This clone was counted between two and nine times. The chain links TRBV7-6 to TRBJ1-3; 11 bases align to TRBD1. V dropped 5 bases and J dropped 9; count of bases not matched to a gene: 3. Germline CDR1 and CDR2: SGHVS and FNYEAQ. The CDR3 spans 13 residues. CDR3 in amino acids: CASSRDRGSTIYF. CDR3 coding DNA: TGTGCCAGCAGCCGGGACAGGGGGAGCACCATATATTTT.

CDR3 in DNA: TGTGCCTGGAGTCGAGGCAGGGGCACAGATACGCAGTATTTT. It translates to CAWSRGRGTDTQYF. The gene calls are TRBV30 and TRBJ2-3, with D perhaps TRBD1 (5 bases). The V end was cut by 2 bases, the J end by 1 base, with 10 bases between. The CDR3 runs 14 residues. Germline V gives CDR1 GTSNPN, CDR2 SVGIG (reference sequence). Full variable domain (missing parts from reference TRBV30 and TRBJ2-3): SQTIHQWPATLVQPVGSPLSLECTVEGTSNPNLYWYRQAAGRGLQLLFYSVGIGQISSEVPQNLSASRPQDRQFILSSKKLLLSDSGFYLCAWSRGRGTDTQYFGPGTRLTVL.

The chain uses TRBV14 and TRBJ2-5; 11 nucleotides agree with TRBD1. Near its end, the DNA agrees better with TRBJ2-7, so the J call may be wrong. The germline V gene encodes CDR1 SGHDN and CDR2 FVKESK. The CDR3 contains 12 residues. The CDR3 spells CASRGTGGEQYF. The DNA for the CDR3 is TGTGCCAGCAGAGGGACAGGGGGCGAGCAGTACTTC.

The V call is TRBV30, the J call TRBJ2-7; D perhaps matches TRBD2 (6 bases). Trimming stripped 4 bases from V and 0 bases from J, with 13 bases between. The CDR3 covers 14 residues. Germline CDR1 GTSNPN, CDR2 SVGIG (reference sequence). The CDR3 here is CAWTRTTSSYEQYF. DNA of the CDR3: TGTGCCTGGACCAGGACTACAAGCTCCTACGAGCAGTACTTC.

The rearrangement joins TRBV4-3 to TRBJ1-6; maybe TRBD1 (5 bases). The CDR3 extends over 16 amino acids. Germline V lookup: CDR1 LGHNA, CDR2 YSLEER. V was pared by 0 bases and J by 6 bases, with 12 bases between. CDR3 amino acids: CASSQEGGRPNSPLHF. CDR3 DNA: TGCGCCAGCAGCCAAGAGGGGGGGAGGCCTAATTCACCCCTCCACTTT.

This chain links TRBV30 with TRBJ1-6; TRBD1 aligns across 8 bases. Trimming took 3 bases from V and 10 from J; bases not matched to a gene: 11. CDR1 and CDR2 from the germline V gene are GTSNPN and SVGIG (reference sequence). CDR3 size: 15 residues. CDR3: CAWRSTDRDGSPLHF. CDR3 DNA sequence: TGTGCCTGGAGATCCACGGACAGGGATGGATCACCCCTCCACTTT.

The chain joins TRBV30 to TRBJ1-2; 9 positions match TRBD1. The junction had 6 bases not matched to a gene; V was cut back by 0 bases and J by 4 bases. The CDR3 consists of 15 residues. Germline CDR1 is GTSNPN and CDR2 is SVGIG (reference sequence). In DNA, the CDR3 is TGTGCCTGGAGTGTGGGGACAGGGTATCGCTATGGCTACACCTTC. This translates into CAWSVGTGYRYGYTF.

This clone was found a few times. The CDR3: CATSRSNSPLHF. The CDR3, as DNA: TGTGCCACCAGCAGGTCCAATTCACCCCTCCACTTT. The chain joins TRBV15 to TRBJ1-6; D gene ambiguous. V was shortened by 3 bases and J by 7 bases, with 4 bases between the two germline ends. The CDR3 spans 12 residues. The germline CDR1 and CDR2 sequences are LNHNV and YYDKDF (reference sequence).

The CDR3: CSVEAPNRGETQYF. DNA of the CDR3: TGCAGCGTTGAAGCCCCCAACAGGGGTGAGACCCAGTACTTC. The V and J genes are TRBV29-1 and TRBJ2-5; 7 bases agree with TRBD1. Trimming took 1 base from V and 5 from J; bases not matched to a gene: 7. The length of the CDR3 is 14 residues. Germline-derived CDR1 and CDR2 are SQVTM and ANQGSEA.

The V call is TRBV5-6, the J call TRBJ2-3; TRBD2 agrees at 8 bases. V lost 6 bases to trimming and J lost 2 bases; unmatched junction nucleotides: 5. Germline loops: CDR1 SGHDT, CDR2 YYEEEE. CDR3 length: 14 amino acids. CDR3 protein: CASTNGGATDTQYF. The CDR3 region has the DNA TGTGCCAGCACGAACGGGGGGGCCACAGATACGCAGTATTTT.

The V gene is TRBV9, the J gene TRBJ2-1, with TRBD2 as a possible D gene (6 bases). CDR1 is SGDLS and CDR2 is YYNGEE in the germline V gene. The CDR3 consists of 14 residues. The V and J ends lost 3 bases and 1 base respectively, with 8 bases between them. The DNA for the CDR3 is TGTGCCAGCAGCGCCGGGGGTTCCTACAATGAGCAGTTCTTC. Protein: CASSAGGSYNEQFF.

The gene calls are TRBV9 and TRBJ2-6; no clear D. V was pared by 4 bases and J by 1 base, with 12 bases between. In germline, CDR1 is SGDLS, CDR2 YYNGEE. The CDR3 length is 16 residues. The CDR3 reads CASSPTVGSGANVLTF. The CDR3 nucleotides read TGTGCCAGCAGCCCTACGGTAGGGTCTGGGGCCAACGTCCTGACTTTC.

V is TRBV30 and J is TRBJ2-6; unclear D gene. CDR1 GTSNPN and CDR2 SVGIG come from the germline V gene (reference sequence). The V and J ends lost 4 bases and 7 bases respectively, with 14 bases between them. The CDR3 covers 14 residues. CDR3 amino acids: CAWIPLGGANVLTF. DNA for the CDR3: TGTGCCTGGATTCCTCTAGGTGGAGCCAACGTCCTGACTTTC.

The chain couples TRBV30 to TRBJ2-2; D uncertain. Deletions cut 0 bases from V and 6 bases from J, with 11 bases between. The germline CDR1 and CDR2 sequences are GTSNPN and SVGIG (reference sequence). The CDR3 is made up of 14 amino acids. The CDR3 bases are TGTGCCTGGAGTGTTATAAGTGGGGCCGGGGAGCTGTTTTTT. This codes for CAWSVISGAGELFF.

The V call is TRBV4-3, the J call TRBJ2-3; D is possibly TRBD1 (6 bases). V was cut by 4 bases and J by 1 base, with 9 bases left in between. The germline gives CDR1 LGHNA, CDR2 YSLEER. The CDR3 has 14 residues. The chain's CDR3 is CASSPRQGTDTQYF. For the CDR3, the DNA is TGCGCCAGCAGCCCCAGACAGGGCACAGATACGCAGTATTTT.

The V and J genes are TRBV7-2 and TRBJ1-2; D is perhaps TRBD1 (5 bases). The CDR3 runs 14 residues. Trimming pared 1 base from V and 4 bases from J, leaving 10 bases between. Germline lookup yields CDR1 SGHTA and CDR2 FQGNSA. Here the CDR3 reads CASSLGGTAYGYTF. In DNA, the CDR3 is TGTGCCAGCAGCTTAGGGGGCACCGCCTATGGCTACACCTTC.

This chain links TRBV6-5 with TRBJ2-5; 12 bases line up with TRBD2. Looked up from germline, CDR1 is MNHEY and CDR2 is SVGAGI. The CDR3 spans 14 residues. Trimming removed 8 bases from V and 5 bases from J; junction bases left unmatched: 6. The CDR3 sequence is CASSSGGVQETQYF. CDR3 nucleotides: TGTGCCAGCTCTAGCGGGGGGGTGCAGGAGACCCAGTACTTC.